These 24 T cell receptor beta chains were all obtained from the same sample, sequenced in a study of blood T cell repertoires in COVID-19. The table came from immunoSEQ multiplex PCR; TCRdb's copy has only in-frame clones and leaves some out. Of 300,000 to 350,000 clones listed, approximately 83% are singletons. The sample taken for sequencing was PBMCs or T cells enriched from blood (not recorded which). The origin of the receptors is a woman between 40 and 50 years old with acute COVID-19.

J is TRBJ1-1 and V is TRBV7-9, with a tentative D call TRBD1 (5 bases). With 2 bases removed from V and 2 bases from J, the gap between germline ends came to 9 bases. The CDR3 loop spans 14 amino acids. Germline CDR1 reads SEHNR; CDR2 reads FQNEAQ (reference sequence). CDR3 coding DNA: TGTGCCAGCAGCTTATACCAGGGAAACACTGAAGCTTTCTTT. It codes for CASSLYQGNTEAFF.

The V gene is TRBV7-8, the J gene TRBJ1-4, with 7 nucleotides matching TRBD1. Losses at the gene ends were 3 bases for V and 7 bases for J; bases not matched to a gene: 5. This CDR3 comprises 14 residues. The germline V gene encodes CDR1 SGHVS and CDR2 FQNEAQ. In DNA form, the CDR3 reads TGTGCCAGCAGCTTGACAGGGTGGAGTGAAAAACTGTTTTTT. Encoded protein: CASSLTGWSEKLFF.

V is TRBV28 and J is TRBJ2-1, with D perhaps TRBD1 (6 bases). This CDR3 is 12 amino acids long. With 3 bases removed from V and 9 bases from J, the gap between germline ends came to 9 bases. Germline V gene sequence: CDR1 MDHEN, CDR2 SYDVKM. CDR3 DNA sequence: TGTGCCAGCAGTTTCTTCAGGGGTGAGCAGTTCTTC. Translating it yields CASSFFRGEQFF.

The V gene is TRBV5-4, the J gene TRBJ2-5, with 10 bases matching TRBD2. The V gene end was trimmed by 4 bases and the J gene end by 5 bases; junction bases not matched to a gene: 8. CDR3 length: 15 amino acids. CDR1 is SGHNT, CDR2 YYREEE, per germline (reference sequence). This chain's CDR3 is CASSPQRGGPETQYF. CDR3 coding DNA: TGTGCCAGCAGCCCCCAGCGGGGGGGCCCGGAGACCCAGTACTTC.

The chain carries TRBV18 and TRBJ2-7, with 9 bases matching TRBD1. CDR3 length: 14 residues. Per germline, CDR1 KGHSH and CDR2 LQKENI. The J segment lost 6 bases and the V segment lost 8 bases, leaving 11 bases of the junction unmatched. This chain's CDR3 is CASATGTGSFEQYF. DNA for the CDR3: TGTGCCAGCGCTACCGGGACAGGGAGTTTCGAGCAGTACTTC.

V gene TRBV3-1 (or the pseudogene TRBV3-2) combines with J gene TRBJ2-7, with TRBD1 identical over 9 bases. V shed 0 bases and J 2 bases; nucleotides not matched to a gene: 5. The CDR3 totals 16 residues. Looked up from germline, CDR1 is LGHDT and CDR2 is YNNKEL (reference sequence). The CDR3 region has the DNA TGTGCCAGCAGCCAAGACTTGGGACAGGGAACCTACGAGCAGTACTTC. This translates into CASSQDLGQGTYEQYF.

This chain joins TRBV6-2 or TRBV6-3 and TRBJ1-1; no reliable D call. CDR1 is MNHEY, CDR2 SVGEGT, per germline. CDR3 length equals 17 residues. Trimming pared 5 bases from V and 2 bases from J, leaving 21 bases between. CDR3 DNA sequence: TGTGCCAGCAGTAAGGCGGGCAGTGTCCCAAAAAACACTGAAGCTTTCTTT. This sequence encodes CASSKAGSVPKNTEAFF.

The chain joins TRBV2 to TRBJ2-1; 9 nucleotides line up with TRBD1. The CDR3 covers 15 residues. CDR1 and CDR2 from the germline V gene are SNHLY and FYNNEI. The V segment lost 1 base and the J segment 7 bases; nucleotides outside the gene matches: 5. The CDR3 sequence is CASSEGGQGGNEQFF. In DNA form, the CDR3 reads TGTGCCAGCAGTGAAGGGGGACAGGGCGGGAATGAGCAGTTCTTC. Full variable domain (remainder filled in from reference TRBV2 and TRBJ2-1): EPEVTQTPSHQVTQMGQEVILRCVPISNHLYFYWYRQILGQKVEFLVSFYNNEISEKSEIFDDQFSVERPDGSNFTLKIRSTKLEDSAMYFCASSEGGQGGNEQFFGPGTRLTVL.

This rearrangement joins TRBV11-2 to TRBJ2-7, with 8 bases matching TRBD1. The junction had 9 bases not matched to a gene; V was cut back by 4 bases and J by 7 bases. Germline assignment: CDR1 SGHAT and CDR2 FQNNGV. The CDR3 sequence is 14 residues long. CDR3 DNA: TGTGCCAGCAGCTCGGGACAGGTGTGGAGAGAGCAGTACTTC. Its protein is CASSSGQVWREQYF.

This rearrangement joins TRBV12-3 or TRBV12-4 to TRBJ1-1; no reliable D call. The CDR3 totals 13 residues. Trimming pared 9 bases from V and 3 bases from J, leaving 14 bases between. The CDR3 DNA follows: TGTGCCAGTTTTGAGCCCCCTCACACTGAAGCTTTCTTT. This encodes CASFEPPHTEAFF.

CDR3 DNA sequence: TGTGCCAGCAGTCCAGACTCACTAGCCAAAAACATTCAGTACTTC. Its protein is CASSPDSLAKNIQYF. This rearrangement joins TRBV6-5 to TRBJ2-4; D gene ambiguous. The CDR3 is 15 amino acids. V lost 5 bases and J lost 0, with 11 bases in between. Germline lookup yields CDR1 MNHEY and CDR2 SVGAGI.

The chain employs TRBV6-2 or TRBV6-3 and TRBJ2-7; maybe TRBD1 (5 bases). Germline loops: CDR1 MNHEY, CDR2 SVGEGT. The V and J ends lost 2 bases and 0 bases respectively, with 5 bases between them. This CDR3 has 13 residues. The CDR3 sequence: CASSYTGSYEQYF. The CDR3 DNA is TGTGCCAGCAGTTACACAGGCTCCTACGAGCAGTACTTC.

The rearrangement uses TRBV19 and TRBJ1-4; unclear D gene. The germline gives CDR1 LNHDA, CDR2 SQIVND (reference sequence). Trimming shortened V by 8 bases and J by 0 bases, and 13 bases separated the two germline ends. This CDR3 is 15 amino acids long. The CDR3 sequence: CASYLQAATNEKLFF. The DNA for the CDR3 is TGTGCCAGTTATCTGCAGGCTGCAACTAATGAAAAACTGTTTTTT.

The chain is built from TRBV7-2 and TRBJ1-2; D not resolved. The CDR3 runs 15 residues. V lost 0 bases and J 2 bases, leaving 10 bases between the germline ends. The germline gives CDR1 SGHTA, CDR2 FQGNSA. In nucleotides, the CDR3 is TGTGCCAGCAGCTTAGCGGAATACAGCAACTATGGCTACACCTTC. It is translated as CASSLAEYSNYGYTF.

The J gene is TRBJ2-3, the V gene TRBV28; no clear D gene. The CDR3 totals 15 residues. Trimming removed 2 bases at V and 1 base at J, with 10 bases between. Germline V lookup: CDR1 MDHEN, CDR2 SYDVKM. CDR3 bases: TGTGCCAGCAGTTTACCCACCCAGGGCACAGATACGCAGTATTTT. Its protein product is CASSLPTQGTDTQYF.

In DNA, the CDR3 is TGCGCCAGCAGCTTGAAGAGGGGGCACACTGAAGCTTTCTTT. Its translation: CASSLKRGHTEAFF. The chain employs TRBV5-1 and TRBJ1-1; TRBD1 agrees at 7 bases. This CDR3 has 14 amino acids. The V segment lost 1 base and the J segment 3 bases; nucleotides outside the gene matches: 3. CDR1 is SGHRS, CDR2 YFSETQ, per germline. Looking up the rest from reference TRBV5-1 and TRBJ1-1 gives the full variable domain: KAGVTQTPRYLIKTRGQQVTLSCSPISGHRSVSWYQQTPGQGLQFLFEYFSETQRNKGNFPGRFSGRQFSNSRSEMNVSTLELGDSALYLCASSLKRGHTEAFFGQGTRLTVV.

The chain carries TRBV27 and TRBJ1-4; the D is unclear. V lost 3 bases, J lost 4 bases, and 6 bases lay in between. This CDR3 is built from 13 residues. CDR1 and CDR2 from the germline V gene are MNHEY and SMNVEV (reference sequence). The CDR3 sequence is CASSFTGNEKLFF. Here the CDR3 DNA reads TGTGCCAGCAGTTTCACGGGTAATGAAAAACTGTTTTTT.

This rearrangement joins TRBV25-1 to TRBJ1-4, with unresolved D. Between the trimmed V and J ends, which lost 3 bases and 0 bases, there was a span of 5 bases. CDR3 length: 14 residues. The germline V gene has CDR1 MGHDK and CDR2 SYGVNS. The CDR3 loop reads CASSDYATNEKLFF. CDR3 DNA sequence: TGTGCCAGCAGTGATTATGCAACTAATGAAAAACTGTTTTTT.

V and J are TRBV12-5 and TRBJ2-6; 7 nucleotides align to TRBD1. Germline V lookup: CDR1 LGHNT, CDR2 FRNRAP. The CDR3 contains 16 residues. V was clipped by 5 bases and J by 1 base; unmatched bases: 5. CDR3 amino acids: CASGLGRGSGANVLTF. CDR3 nucleotides: TGTGCTAGTGGTCTCGGCAGGGGGTCTGGGGCCAACGTCCTGACTTTC. Full variable domain (outside the CDR3, taken from reference TRBV12-5 and TRBJ2-6): DARVTQTPRHKVTEMGQEVTMRCQPILGHNTVFWYRQTMMQGLELLAYFRNRAPLDDSGMPKDRFSAEMPDATLATLKIQPSEPRDSAVYFCASGLGRGSGANVLTFGAGSRLTVL.

The chain employs TRBV7-9 and TRBJ1-1; D unclear. The CDR3 is made up of 14 amino acids. Trimming took 5 bases from V and 1 from J, leaving 11 bases between them. CDR1 is SEHNR and CDR2 is FQNEAQ in the germline V gene (reference sequence). CDR3 bases: TGTGCCAGCAGCCCACGAGGCGGGAACACTGAAGCTTTCTTT. Translation: CASSPRGGNTEAFF.

The chain combines TRBV13 with TRBJ1-4; D is possibly TRBD1 (5 bases). Germline V gives CDR1 PRHDT, CDR2 FYEKMQ (reference sequence). The CDR3 has 15 amino acids. V shed 2 bases and J shed 8 bases, with 15 bases lying between them. The chain's CDR3 is CASSLKSGYIEKLFF. CDR3 nucleotide sequence: TGTGCCAGCAGCTTAAAATCAGGGTATATAGAAAAACTGTTTTTT.

V gene TRBV5-6 combines with J gene TRBJ2-7; D possibly corresponds to TRBD2 (5 bases). The germline CDR1 and CDR2 sequences are SGHDT and YYEEEE. The germline V and J ends were trimmed by 0 bases and 8 bases, with 15 bases remaining between them. The CDR3 runs to 14 residues. CDR3 sequence reads: CASSLAGRGIQQYF. CDR3 bases: TGTGCCAGCAGCTTGGCCGGGCGAGGGATTCAGCAGTACTTC.

The rearrangement links TRBV5-6 to TRBJ2-2, with a tentative D call TRBD1 (6 bases). CDR1 is SGHDT, CDR2 YYEEEE, per germline. V was pared by 1 base and J by 3 bases, with 10 bases between. This CDR3 contains 15 residues. This chain's CDR3 is CASSLWGQDTGELFF. CDR3 bases: TGTGCCAGCAGCTTGTGGGGGCAGGACACCGGGGAGCTGTTTTTT.

The V gene is TRBV3-1 (or the pseudogene TRBV3-2), the J gene TRBJ1-1; D is perhaps TRBD1 (6 bases). Trimming removed 1 base from V and 5 bases from J, with 17 bases in between. The germline V gene has CDR1 LGHDT and CDR2 YNNKEL (reference sequence). CDR3 length: 16 amino acids. CDR3 loop: CASSQGYSGVRTEAFF. CDR3 bases: TGTGCCAGCAGCCAAGGGTACTCAGGGGTGAGGACTGAAGCTTTCTTT.